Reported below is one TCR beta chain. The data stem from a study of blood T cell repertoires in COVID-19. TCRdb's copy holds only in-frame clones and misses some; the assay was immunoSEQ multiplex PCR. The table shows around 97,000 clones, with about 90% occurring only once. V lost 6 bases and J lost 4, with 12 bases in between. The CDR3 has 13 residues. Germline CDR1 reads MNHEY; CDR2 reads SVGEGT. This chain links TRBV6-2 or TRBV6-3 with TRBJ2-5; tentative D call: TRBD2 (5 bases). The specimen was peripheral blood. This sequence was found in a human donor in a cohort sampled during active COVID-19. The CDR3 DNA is TGTGCCAGCAGCTTACTAGGTGGAGAGACCCAGTACTTC. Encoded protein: CASSLLGGETQYF.